This T cell receptor (beta chain) was retrieved from a study of T cells in Graves' hyperthyroidism and ophthalmopathy. About the research overall: The initial diagnosis was the point when peripheral blood was collected, ahead of any treatment.

Amplified regions were TCR beta CDR3 sequences from RNA transcripts. The TCR CDR3 was amplified in a first-round RT-PCR using the HTBI primer set. TCRdb redid the calling of the multiplex PCR reads with MiXCR, one entry per CDR3 protein. This sample has over 450,000 distinct CDR3 sequences, with about a sixth found just once. Germline values: CDR1 LNHNV, CDR2 YYDKDF (reference sequence). The V and J ends lost 1 base and 10 bases respectively, with 16 bases between them. This CDR3 comprises 14 residues. The TCR sequence derives from a young woman with Graves' ophthalmopathy. The sequencing input was blood. This chain links TRBV15 with TRBJ1-1; D perhaps matches TRBD1 (5 bases). The CDR3 DNA follows: TGTGCCACCAGCAGAGTCAGGGAGAACCCAGGAGCTTTCTTT. This sequence encodes CATSRVRENPGAFF.